The clone carrying this T cell receptor beta chain came up once. The same CDR3 also results from other DNA sequences found in this sample. Profiled with immunoSEQ multiplex PCR; TCRdb holds only in-frame clones, not every one. The table lists 300,000 to 450,000 clones, over 75% of them singletons. The data were obtained in a study of blood T cell repertoires in COVID-19. The overall study: PBMCs, B-cell-depleted T cells, or T cells provided the cDNA or gDNA that made up the material.

V lost 3 bases to trimming and J lost 5 bases; unmatched junction nucleotides: 2. The CDR3 has 15 residues. Germline assignment: CDR1 MGHRA and CDR2 YSYEKL. The chain employs TRBV4-1 and TRBJ2-1; the match to TRBD1 covers 12 bases. The sample taken for sequencing was PBMCs or T cells enriched from blood (not recorded which). This TCR was recovered from a man between 40 and 49 years old in a cohort exposed to, infected with or recovered from COVID-19 (not recorded which). In nucleotides, the CDR3 is TGCGCCAGCAGCCAGGGACAGGGGGCCGACAATGAGCAGTTCTTC. This translates into CASSQGQGADNEQFF.